These T cell receptor beta chains were read from a single sample in a study of OX40 agonist ivuxolimab in advanced cancers. Data came from immunoSEQ multiplex PCR; TCRdb stores just in-frame clones and leaves some out. The sample holds about 42,000 clones; about 81% are singletons and the top ten take about 2.7%. The material sequenced was CD4+ or CD8+ T cells sorted from blood, taken in a trial of the OX40 agonist ivuxolimab. The receptor source for this set is an adult with an advanced solid tumor such as melanoma, head and neck, liver or kidney cancer. CDR3s include the opening cysteine and the closing phenylalanine or tryptophan. Fields, in order: V gene, D gene, clone size, J gene, CDR3 DNA, CDR3 protein. A D gene is named only where the DNA matches it firmly. Not all rows give a size; the values are once, few, many and, for expanded clones, a class.

TRBV7-9	-	few	TRBJ1-3	TGTGCGGGGGCGGTTCACTCTGGAAACACCATATATTTT	CAGAVHSGNTIYF
TRBV11-2	-	few	TRBJ2-1	TGTGCCAGCAGCTCCGACATTTACAATGAGCAGTTCTTC	CASSSDIYNEQFF
TRBV2	-	few	TRBJ1-1	TGTGCCAGCAGGGTTGGGCCCAACACTGAAGCTTTCTTT	CASRVGPNTEAFF
TRBV9	-	-	TRBJ2-3	TGTGCCAGCAGCCCACATACCTTTAGCGGGACAGGAAATACGCAGTATTTT	CASSPHTFSGTGNTQYF
TRBV27	-	-	TRBJ1-4	TGTGCCAGCAGTTTAACGTTTTCTAATGAAAAACTGTTTTTT	CASSLTFSNEKLFF
TRBV14	-	-	TRBJ1-4	TGTGCCAGCAGCCCTGTGGGATCAACTAATGAAAAACTGTTTTTT	CASSPVGSTNEKLFF
TRBV28	TRBD1	-	TRBJ2-3	TGTGCCAGCAGTTCCTTCCTCCGGGACAGGCGATCTTTT	CASSSFLRDRRSF
TRBV15	TRBD1	once	TRBJ1-5	TGTGCCACCAGCGGCCGACAGGGGGGTCTCCAGCCCCAGCATTTT	CATSGRQGGLQPQHF
TRBV7-2	-	-	TRBJ2-1	TGTGCCAGCAGCTTAGGTCCCACCCCGGGCAATGAGCAGTTCTTC	CASSLGPTPGNEQFF
TRBV2	TRBD2	-	TRBJ2-2	TGTGCCAGCAGTCTGACTAGCGGGAGGGCCGGGGAGCTGTTTTTT	CASSLTSGRAGELFF
TRBV2	-	-	TRBJ1-1	TGTGCCAGCAGTGGCAGGGCTGAAGCTTTCTTT	CASSGRAEAFF
TRBV29-1	-	-	TRBJ2-7	TGCAGCGTTGAAGGGGGCTACGAGCAGTACTTC	CSVEGGYEQYF
TRBV18	TRBD2	-	TRBJ2-7	TGTGCCAGCTCACCATCTAGCGGGAGGCTCGACGAGCAGTACTTC	CASSPSSGRLDEQYF
TRBV6-6	-	-	TRBJ1-5	TGTGCCAGCAGTTACGACGGGGGCCAGCCCCAGCATTTT	CASSYDGGQPQHF
TRBV20-1	-	few	TRBJ2-1	TGCAGTGCTTTACCTGGAGTAGCGCCGTTCTTC	CSALPGVAPFF
TRBV5-1	-	-	TRBJ2-7	TGCGCCAGCAGCTTGCGCGGACACCCCTACGAGCAGTACTTC	CASSLRGHPYEQYF
TRBV5-1	-	-	TRBJ2-7	TGCGCCAGCAGCTTGGGTAGGGAGGACCACGAGCAGTACTTC	CASSLGREDHEQYF
TRBV5-4	-	-	TRBJ2-5	TGTGCCAGCAGCCTGACTAGTAGCATGGAGACCCAGTACTTC	CASSLTSSMETQYF
TRBV2	TRBD2	-	TRBJ2-1	TGTGCCAGCAGAAGTCTAGCGGGAGCAACCAATGAGCAGTTCTTC	CASRSLAGATNEQFF
TRBV12-2	-	-	TRBJ1-1	TGTGCAAGACTTGAAGCTTTCTTT	CARLEAFF
TRBV10-3	-	once	TRBJ2-1	TGTGCCATCAGTGGTTCCCGGAATGAGCAGTTCTTC	CAISGSRNEQFF
TRBV11-1	-	-	TRBJ1-2	TGTGCCAGCGGCCATAGCCTTGTGGGGGGCTACACCTTC	CASGHSLVGGYTF
TRBV7-9	TRBD1	-	TRBJ1-1	TGTGCCAGCAGCTTGCAGGGGGGGAACACTGAAGCTTTCTTT	CASSLQGGNTEAFF
TRBV2	TRBD1	-	TRBJ2-2	TGTGCCAGCACCTACAGGGGGAACACCGGGGAGCTGTTTTTT	CASTYRGNTGELFF
TRBV4-2	-	few	TRBJ2-7	TGTGCCAGCAGCCAAGCCTTATCCTCCTACGAGCAGTACTTC	CASSQALSSYEQYF
TRBV7-6	TRBD2	-	TRBJ2-7	TGTGCCAGCAGCTCTGGTCTAGCGGGAGGCGAGCAGTACTTC	CASSSGLAGGEQYF
TRBV27	TRBD1	-	TRBJ2-7	TGTGCCAGCAGTCCATTCCCGGGGACAGGGGGCTCCTACGAGCAGTACTTC	CASSPFPGTGGSYEQYF
TRBV29-1	TRBD1	-	TRBJ2-6	TGCAGCGTTGGGGGGACAGGGGGCGTAGCTGGGGCCAACGTCCTGACTTTC	CSVGGTGGVAGANVLTF
TRBV7-2	-	-	TRBJ1-1	TGTGCCAGCAGCTTAGGGGGCACCGTTGAAGCTTTCTTT	CASSLGGTVEAFF
TRBV28	TRBD1	-	TRBJ2-7	TGTGCCAGCAGTTCCGGACAGGGTGGTTTCTACGAGCAGTACTTC	CASSSGQGGFYEQYF
TRBV27	-	few	TRBJ1-5	TGTGCCAGCAGTTTATCCTTAGGAGCAGGATCCAATCAGCCCCAGCATTTT	CASSLSLGAGSNQPQHF
TRBV7-9	TRBD1	once	TRBJ1-1	TGTGCCAGCAGGACAGGGGCGGAGACTGAAGCTTTCTTT	CASRTGAETEAFF
TRBV29-1	-	medium-sized	TRBJ2-1	TGCAGCGTTTCAAGGGGGTATGAGCAGTTCTTC	CSVSRGYEQFF
TRBV5-4	TRBD2	-	TRBJ2-3	TGTGCCAGCAGCTCGTCCCTAGCGGGAGTGTATACGCAGTATTTT	CASSSSLAGVYTQYF
TRBV19	-	-	TRBJ2-1	TGTGCCAGTAGAAGGATGGGCCCTTACAATGAGCAGTTCTTC	CASRRMGPYNEQFF
TRBV9	TRBD2	once	TRBJ2-1	TGTGCCAGCAGCTCTACTAGCGGCTACTACAATGAGCAGTTCTTC	CASSSTSGYYNEQFF
TRBV28	-	-	TRBJ2-5	TGTGCCAGCAGTTTAACAGGGATAGAGACCCAGTACTTC	CASSLTGIETQYF
TRBV5-1	TRBD2	-	TRBJ2-3	TGCGCCAGCAGCTTATGGACTAGCGGGAGTAGCACAGATACGCAGTATTTT	CASSLWTSGSSTDTQYF
TRBV28	-	-	TRBJ2-5	TGTGCCAGCAGCTCCGACGAGTGGGGGGCCCAGTACTTC	CASSSDEWGAQYF
TRBV18	TRBD2	-	TRBJ2-3	TGTGCCAGCTCACCACCGGGACTAGCGGGCTCCCCCACAGATACGCAGTATTTT	CASSPPGLAGSPTDTQYF
TRBV11-1	TRBD1	-	TRBJ1-4	TGTGCCAGCAGCAAGGGACAGACAAATGAAAAACTGTTTTTT	CASSKGQTNEKLFF
TRBV2	TRBD2	-	TRBJ2-5	TGTGCCAGCAGTGAGGGGAGGGTAGGGCAACAAGAGACCCAGTACTTC	CASSEGRVGQQETQYF
TRBV28	-	-	TRBJ2-3	TGTGCCAGCAGCTTTCACGGGGATACGCAGTATTTT	CASSFHGDTQYF
TRBV9	TRBD2	-	TRBJ2-5	TGTGCCAGCACCGTAGGGGCTAGCGGTATACAAGAGACCCAGTACTTC	CASTVGASGIQETQYF
TRBV6-6	-	-	TRBJ2-7	TGTGCCAGCGGCGGAGACAGGTCTCCTTACGAGCAGTACTTC	CASGGDRSPYEQYF
TRBV7-9	TRBD1	-	TRBJ2-1	TGTGCCAGCAGCTACCGACAGGGGAACGATGAGCAGTTCTTC	CASSYRQGNDEQFF
TRBV19	-	-	TRBJ2-3	TGTGCCAGTAGCCCGACAGGGACTCTCACAGATACGCAGTATTTT	CASSPTGTLTDTQYF
TRBV19	TRBD2	-	TRBJ2-3	TGTGCCACCAGTGGGGGACTAGCGGGAGGGTCAGATACGCAGTATTTT	CATSGGLAGGSDTQYF
TRBV10-3	-	-	TRBJ1-1	TGTGCCATCAGTGCCCAGGTTATGAACACTGAAGCTTTCTTT	CAISAQVMNTEAFF
TRBV27	-	-	TRBJ1-1	TGTGCCACCCGGAGAAACACTGAAGCTTTCTTT	CATRRNTEAFF